This T cell receptor (beta chain) was sequenced in a study of T cells in Graves' hyperthyroidism and ophthalmopathy. Overall study findings and caveats: Before onset, ophthalmopathy was predicted by the model a median roughly 6.4 months earlier.

Only one count was recorded for this clonotype. What it binds is unknown. This sequence may be a read error, since a much larger clone differs from it by one base. Since no conserved phenylalanine or tryptophan closes the CDR3, a read error is the likely cause. The TCR beta CDR3 regions underwent amplification using RNA transcripts as the source. Primed by the HTBI set, a first-round RT-PCR was run on the TCR CDR3. TCRdb itself ran the multiplex PCR reads through MiXCR, one entry per CDR3 protein. Of a few hundred thousand distinct CDR3 sequences listed, under 60% are singletons. CDR1 and CDR2 (germline): SGHTA, FQGNSA. Trimming took 4 bases from V and 5 from J, leaving 11 bases between them. CDR3 length: 13 amino acids. Over 18 months, lack of ophthalmopathy progression marked Graves' hyperthyroidism as stable. Patients aged 18 to 65 with hyperthyroidism were newly diagnosed, with duration under 2 months. Patients were excluded for uncontrolled infection, other autoimmune disease, pregnancy or lactation.

The receptor was isolated from a woman aged 18 to 35 with Graves' hyperthyroidism. The chain couples TRBV7-2 to TRBJ2-5; D remains unclear. The sample taken for sequencing was peripheral blood or thyroid tissue (not recorded which). The CDR3 sequence: CASSSLDWETQYL. In nucleotides, the CDR3 is TGTGCCAGCAGCTCCTTAGATTGGGAGACCCAGTACCTC.